The 10 T cell receptor beta chains in this list originate from one sample, sequenced in a study of breast tumors, draining lymph nodes, adjacent tissues. Each CDR3 protein is one row after TCRdb ran MiXCR on the multiplex PCR reads. The sample holds about 21,000 distinct CDR3 sequences; approximately 40% are singletons and the top ten take about 24%. The sequencing sample was made of breast tumor tissue. The receptor source for this set is a female donor with breast cancer. Some clones in this sample may be carry-over from other donors' samples.

This rearrangement joins TRBV3-1 to TRBJ2-7; D unclear. The CDR3 is made up of 16 amino acids. V dropped 4 bases and J dropped 5 bases, with 21 bases sitting between them. Looked up from germline, CDR1 is LGHDT and CDR2 is YNNKEL (reference sequence). CDR3 loop: CASSRRGVGKVHEQYF. CDR3 DNA: TGTGCCAGCAGCCGTCGTGGAGTTGGTAAGGTCCACGAGCAGTACTTC.

This rearrangement joins TRBV2 to TRBJ1-4, with 11 bases fitting TRBD1. Germline trimming cut 6 bases from V and 3 bases from J; bases unmatched to any gene: 6. The CDR3 runs to 16 residues. CDR1 and CDR2 (germline): SNHLY, FYNNEI. DNA for the CDR3: TGTGCCAGCAGGGGGGACAGGGGGATGGCTAATGAAAAACTGTTTTTT. It encodes CASRGDRGMANEKLFF.

At least ten counts were recorded for this clonotype. V and J are TRBV30 and TRBJ2-7; D perhaps matches TRBD1 (5 bases). V was shortened by 4 bases and J by 2 bases, with 9 bases between the two germline ends. Germline V lookup: CDR1 GTSNPN, CDR2 SVGIG (reference sequence). The CDR3 consists of 12 residues. The CDR3 DNA follows: TGTGCCTGGAAGGGGAACGCCTACGAGCAGTACTTC. This gives the protein CAWKGNAYEQYF.

In this sample, this clonotype is medium-sized (0.01 to 0.1%). The CDR3 loop reads CASSSRGYSGTRNEQFF. The DNA for the CDR3 is TGTGCCAGCAGCTCCAGGGGGTATAGCGGGACTCGGAATGAGCAGTTCTTC. The chain employs TRBV7-8 and TRBJ2-1; possible D gene TRBD2, 8 bases. The length of the CDR3 is 17 residues. CDR1 SGHVS and CDR2 FQNEAQ come from the germline V gene. Trimming stripped 4 bases from V and 7 bases from J, with 23 bases between.

Regarding this clonotype: This is likely a read error, given that the CDR3 carries no conserved phenylalanine or tryptophan at its end. The chain joins TRBV20-1 to TRBJ2-1, with D unresolved. Trimming pared 0 bases from V and 9 bases from J, leaving 3 bases between. CDR1 DFQATT and CDR2 SNEGSKA come from the germline V gene (reference sequence). This CDR3 contains 10 residues. The DNA of the CDR3 is TGCAGTGCTAGAGAGGGTGAGCAGTTCTCC. Encoded protein: CSAREGEQFS.

The gene calls are TRBV10-3 and TRBJ2-7, with 10 bases lining up with TRBD2. Germline V gene data show CDR1 as ENHRY and CDR2 as SYGVKD. The CDR3 contains 17 residues. V shed 3 bases and J 2 bases; nucleotides not matched to a gene: 10. CDR3 bases: TGTGCCATCAGTGATTCCAAGACTAGCGGGCTGCCCTACGAGCAGTACTTC. As protein: CAISDSKTSGLPYEQYF.

The chain carries TRBV7-2 and TRBJ2-5; TRBD2 matches at 9 bases. The trim removed 7 bases at V and 2 bases at J, leaving 8 bases unmatched. Germline V gives CDR1 SGHTA, CDR2 FQGNSA. This CDR3 has 15 residues. CDR3 protein: CASISGGRNQETQYF. The CDR3, as DNA: TGTGCCAGCATAAGCGGGGGGCGGAATCAAGAGACCCAGTACTTC.

This clonotype was seen many times. The chain joins TRBV9 to TRBJ2-7; D not certain. The CDR3 covers 13 residues. V lost 5 bases to trimming and J lost 4 bases, with 13 bases between them. Germline CDR1 SGDLS, CDR2 YYNGEE. The CDR3 bases are TGTGCCAGCAGTGCACAGAGCGCTTACGAGCAGTACTTC. Encoded protein: CASSAQSAYEQYF. Full variable domain (outside the CDR3, taken from reference TRBV9 and TRBJ2-7): DSGVTQTPKHLITATGQRVTLRCSPRSGDLSVYWYQQSLDQGLQFLIQYYNGEERAKGNILERFSAQQFPDLHSELNLSSLELGDSALYFCASSAQSAYEQYFGPGTRLTVT.

In this sample, this clonotype is medium-sized (0.01 to 0.1%). The rearrangement links TRBV24-1 to TRBJ2-3; 8 nucleotides agree with TRBD2. CDR3 length: 16 amino acids. Losses at the gene ends were 10 bases for V and 2 bases for J; bases not matched to a gene: 13. Germline CDR1 and CDR2: KGHDR and SFDVKD. The CDR3 protein is CATALGAGGSTDTQYF. The CDR3 nucleotides are TGTGCCACAGCCCTCGGCGCGGGAGGATCCACAGATACGCAGTATTTT.

Judged by abundance, this clonotype is medium-sized. The CDR3 is CASQGFSGANVLTF. The CDR3 DNA follows: TGCGCCAGCCAGGGTTTCTCTGGGGCCAACGTCCTGACTTTC. The chain recombines TRBV5-1 with TRBJ2-6; maybe TRBD1 (5 bases). The germline V gene has CDR1 SGHRS and CDR2 YFSETQ. The CDR3 is made up of 14 amino acids. Between the trimmed V and J ends, which lost 7 bases and 0 bases, there was a span of 8 bases.